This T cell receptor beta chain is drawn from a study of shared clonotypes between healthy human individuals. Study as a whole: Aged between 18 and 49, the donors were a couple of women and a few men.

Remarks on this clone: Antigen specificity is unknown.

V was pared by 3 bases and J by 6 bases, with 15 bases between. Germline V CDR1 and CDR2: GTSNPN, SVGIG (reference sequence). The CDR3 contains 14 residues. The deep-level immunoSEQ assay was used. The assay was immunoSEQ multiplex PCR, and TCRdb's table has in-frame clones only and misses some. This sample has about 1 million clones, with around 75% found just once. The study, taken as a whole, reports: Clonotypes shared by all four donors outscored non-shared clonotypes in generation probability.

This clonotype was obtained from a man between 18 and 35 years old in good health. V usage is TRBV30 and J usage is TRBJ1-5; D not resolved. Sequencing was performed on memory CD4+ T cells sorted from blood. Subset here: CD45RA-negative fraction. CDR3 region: CAWSAAGVSQPQHF. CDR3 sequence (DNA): TGTGCCTGGAGCGCCGCCGGTGTCAGTCAGCCCCAGCATTTT.